The T cell receptor beta chain described here comes from a study of cytomegalovirus exposure and HLA in healthy donors. This clone was detected only a few times. The germline gives CDR1 SGHRS, CDR2 YFSETQ. The CDR3 has 15 amino acids. The trim removed 4 bases at V and 0 bases at J, leaving 2 bases unmatched. In the PCR, 60 Vbeta and 13 Jbeta primers were used. Generated by immunoSEQ multiplex PCR, the TCRdb table keeps only in-frame clones and is missing some. Found here are 150,000 to 200,000 clones, roughly 72% of them singletons; the top ten hold roughly 2%. The chain joins TRBV5-1 to TRBJ1-3, with TRBD1 matching over 9 bases. Sequencing used PBMCs. The receptor's source is a young man in good health and CMV-seronegative. The CDR3 region has the DNA TGCGCCAGCAGCATGACAGGGGGCTCTGGAAACACCATATATTTT. It yields the protein CASSMTGGSGNTIYF.